This T cell receptor (beta chain) was captured in a study of blood T cell repertoires in COVID-19. About the research overall: Whether acute or convalescent, the COVID-19 samples came from the United States, Italy and Spain.

Germline CDR1 reads SQVTM; CDR2 reads ANQGSEA. With V trimmed by 1 base and J by 7 bases, 11 bases remained unmatched. The CDR3 is made up of 15 amino acids. Original analysis: Reference gene primer amplification yielded estimated nucleated cell counts. Produced via immunoSEQ multiplex PCR; TCRdb's table is partial and in-frame only. V and J calls and clone size are as listed in that table; D and trimming were resolved from the DNA. The sample records about 69,000 clones, around three quarters being singletons. V and J are TRBV29-1 and TRBJ2-5; TRBD1 matches at 8 bases. The sample was peripheral blood. The TCR comes from a man aged 55 to 70 with acute or convalescent COVID-19. The CDR3: CSVEGGQGNAWTQYF. CDR3 nucleotide sequence: TGCAGCGTTGAAGGCGGACAGGGTAATGCATGGACCCAGTACTTC. Combining the CDR3 with reference TRBV29-1 and TRBJ2-5 gives the whole variable domain SAVISQKPSRDICQRGTSLTIQCQVDSQVTMMFWYRQQPGQSLTLIATANQGSEATYESGFVIDKFPISRPNLTFSTLTVSNMSPEDSSIYLCSVEGGQGNAWTQYFGPGTRLLVL.